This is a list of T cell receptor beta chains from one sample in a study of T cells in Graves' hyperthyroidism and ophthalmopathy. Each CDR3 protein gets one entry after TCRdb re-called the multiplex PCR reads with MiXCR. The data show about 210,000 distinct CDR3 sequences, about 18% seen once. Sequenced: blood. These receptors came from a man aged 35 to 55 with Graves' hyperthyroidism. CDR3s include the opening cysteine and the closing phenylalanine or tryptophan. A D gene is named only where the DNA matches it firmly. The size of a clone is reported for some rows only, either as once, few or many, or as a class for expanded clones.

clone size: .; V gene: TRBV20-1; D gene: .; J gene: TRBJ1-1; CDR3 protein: CSARDPSARGSTEAFF; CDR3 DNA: TGCAGTGCTAGAGACCCCTCGGCCAGGGGAAGCACTGAAGCTTTCTTT
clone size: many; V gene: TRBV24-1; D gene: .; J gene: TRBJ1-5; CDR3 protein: CATSGSLGDQPQHF; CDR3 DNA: TGTGCCACCAGTGGGTCCCTAGGGGATCAGCCCCAGCATTTT
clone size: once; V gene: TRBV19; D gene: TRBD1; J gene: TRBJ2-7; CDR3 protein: CASSATGTGPHEQYF; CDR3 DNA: TGTGCCAGTAGTGCGACCGGGACAGGGCCCCACGAGCAGTACTTC
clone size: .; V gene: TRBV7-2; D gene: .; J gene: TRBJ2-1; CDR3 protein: CASSLENLPRRGEQFF; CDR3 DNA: TGTGCCAGCAGCTTAGAGAATCTACCCCGACGTGGTGAGCAGTTCTTC
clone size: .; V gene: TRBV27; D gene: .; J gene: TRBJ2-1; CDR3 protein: CASTTTSYNEQFF; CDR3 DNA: TGTGCCAGCACCACGACATCCTACAATGAGCAGTTCTTC
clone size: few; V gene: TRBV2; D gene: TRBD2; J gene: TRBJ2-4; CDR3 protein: CASSDGSGGGSYSKNIQYF; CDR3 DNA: TGTGCCAGCAGTGATGGTAGCGGGGGGGGGTCTTATTCCAAAAACATTCAGTACTTC
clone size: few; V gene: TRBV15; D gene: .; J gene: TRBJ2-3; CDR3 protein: CATSPRLTDTQYF; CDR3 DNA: TGTGCCACCAGCCCGAGATTGACAGATACGCAGTATTTT
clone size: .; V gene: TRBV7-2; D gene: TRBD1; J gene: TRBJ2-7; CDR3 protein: CASSFGDRGYEQYF; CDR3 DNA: TGTGCCAGCAGCTTCGGGGACAGGGGTTACGAGCAGTACTTC
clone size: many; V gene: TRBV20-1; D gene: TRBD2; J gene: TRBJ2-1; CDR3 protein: CSATSGLTYNEQFF; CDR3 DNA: TGCAGTGCTACTAGCGGCCTGACCTACAATGAGCAGTTCTTC
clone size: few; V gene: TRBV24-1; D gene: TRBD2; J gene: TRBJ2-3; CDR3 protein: CATSDPSGGRDTQYF; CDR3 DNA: TGTGCCACCAGTGACCCTAGCGGGGGCCGAGATACGCAGTATTTT
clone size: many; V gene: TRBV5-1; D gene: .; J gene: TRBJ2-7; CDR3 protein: CASSLVAATYEQYF; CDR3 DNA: TGCGCCAGCAGCTTGGTGGCTGCCACCTACGAGCAGTACTTC
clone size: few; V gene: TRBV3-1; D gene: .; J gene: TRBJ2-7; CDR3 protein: CASSPGGRGEQYF; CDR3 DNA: TGTGCCAGCAGCCCGGGGGGCAGGGGCGAGCAGTACTTC
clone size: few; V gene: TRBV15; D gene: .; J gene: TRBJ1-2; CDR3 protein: CATSMGGDWARYTF; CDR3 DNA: TGTGCCACCAGCATGGGGGGGGATTGGGCTCGCTACACCTTC
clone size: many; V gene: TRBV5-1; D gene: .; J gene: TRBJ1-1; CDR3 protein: CASSLDYGEAFF; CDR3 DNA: TGCGCCAGCAGCTTGGATTATGGTGAGGCTTTCTTT
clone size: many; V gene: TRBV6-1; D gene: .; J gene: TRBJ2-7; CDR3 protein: CASSRQSSYEQYF; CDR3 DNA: TGTGCCAGCAGTCGACAGAGCTCCTACGAGCAGTACTTC
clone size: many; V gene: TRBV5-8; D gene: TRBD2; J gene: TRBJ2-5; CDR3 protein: CASSPDRGGGPEETQYF; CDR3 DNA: TGTGCCAGCAGCCCCGATAGAGGCGGGGGGCCGGAGGAGACCCAGTACTTC
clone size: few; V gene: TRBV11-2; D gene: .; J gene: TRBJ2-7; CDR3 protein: CASSLDLVSSYEQYF; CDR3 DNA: TGTGCCAGCAGCTTAGATCTCGTGAGCTCCTACGAGCAGTACTTC
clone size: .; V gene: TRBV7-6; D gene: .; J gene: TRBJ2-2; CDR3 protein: CASSLAPGNTGELFF; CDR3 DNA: TGTGCCAGCAGCTTAGCTCCGGGAAACACCGGGGAGCTGTTTTTT
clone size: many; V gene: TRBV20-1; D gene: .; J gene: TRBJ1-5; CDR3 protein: CSATEIRDGSNQPQHF; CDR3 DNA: TGCAGTGCTACCGAGATCCGGGACGGTAGCAATCAGCCCCAGCATTTT
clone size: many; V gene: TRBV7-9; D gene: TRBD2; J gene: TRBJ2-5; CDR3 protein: CASSLGRLAGETQYF; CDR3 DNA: TGTGCCAGCAGCTTAGGTCGTCTAGCGGGGGAGACCCAGTACTTC
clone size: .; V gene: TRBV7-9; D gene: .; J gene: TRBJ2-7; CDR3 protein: CASSQGGDYEQYF; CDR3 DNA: TGTGCCAGCAGCCAAGGGGGAGACTACGAGCAGTACTTC
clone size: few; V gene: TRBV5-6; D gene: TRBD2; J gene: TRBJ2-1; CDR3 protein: CASSLASGGAVEQFF; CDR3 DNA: TGTGCCAGCAGCTTGGCTAGCGGGGGGGCGGTTGAGCAGTTCTTC
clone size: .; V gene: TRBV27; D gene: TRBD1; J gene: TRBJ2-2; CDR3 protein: CASSLSLGQGGTGELFF; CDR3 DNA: TGTGCCAGCAGTTTATCGTTGGGACAGGGGGGAACCGGGGAGCTGTTTTTT
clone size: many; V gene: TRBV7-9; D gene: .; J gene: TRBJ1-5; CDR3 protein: CASSPKRPPRTGNQPQHF; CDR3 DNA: TGTGCCAGCAGCCCAAAAAGGCCACCACGGACGGGCAATCAGCCCCAGCATTTT
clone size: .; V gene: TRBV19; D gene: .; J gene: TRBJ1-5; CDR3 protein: CASTTGSQPQHF; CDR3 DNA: TGTGCCAGTACCACGGGCAGTCAGCCCCAGCATTTT
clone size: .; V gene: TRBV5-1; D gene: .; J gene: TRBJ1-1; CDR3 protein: CASSGGTHERTEAFF; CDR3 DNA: TGCGCCAGCAGTGGCGGGACCCATGAGAGGACTGAAGCTTTCTTT
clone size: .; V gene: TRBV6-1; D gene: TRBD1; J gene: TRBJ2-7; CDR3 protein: CASSIPGTGFFEQYF; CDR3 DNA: TGTGCCAGCAGTATCCCCGGGACAGGCTTCTTCGAGCAGTACTTC
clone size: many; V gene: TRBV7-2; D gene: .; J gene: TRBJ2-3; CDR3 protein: CASSLVRGTQYF; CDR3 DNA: TGTGCCAGCAGCTTAGTCAGAGGGACGCAGTATTTT
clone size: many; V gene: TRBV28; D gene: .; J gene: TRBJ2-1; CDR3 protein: CASSLPGLNNEQFF; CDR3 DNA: TGTGCCAGCAGTTTACCCGGACTAAACAATGAGCAGTTCTTC
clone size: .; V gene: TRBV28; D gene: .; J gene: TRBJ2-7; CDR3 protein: CASSPGTALAGEQYF; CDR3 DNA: TGTGCCAGCAGCCCTGGGACAGCCCTAGCGGGTGAGCAGTACTTC
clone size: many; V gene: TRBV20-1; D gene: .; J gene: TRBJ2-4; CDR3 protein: CSATLGGGDIQYF; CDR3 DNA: TGCAGTGCTACGCTAGGGGGGGGGGACATTCAGTACTTC
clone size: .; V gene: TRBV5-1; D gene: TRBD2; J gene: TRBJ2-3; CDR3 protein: CASSLAGGFFDTQYF; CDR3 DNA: TGCGCCAGCAGCTTGGCGGGGGGGTTCTTCGATACGCAGTATTTT
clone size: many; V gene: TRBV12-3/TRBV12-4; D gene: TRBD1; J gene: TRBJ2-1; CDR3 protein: CASGVYRGRTYNEQFF; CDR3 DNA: TGTGCCAGCGGGGTATACAGGGGGAGAACCTACAATGAGCAGTTCTTC
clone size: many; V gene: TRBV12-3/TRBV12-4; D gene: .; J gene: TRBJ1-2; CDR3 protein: CASTSGWYGYTF; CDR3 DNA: TGTGCCAGCACCTCGGGGTGGTATGGCTACACCTTC
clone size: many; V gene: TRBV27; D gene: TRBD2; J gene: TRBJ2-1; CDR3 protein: CASSPDLAGGTYNEQFF; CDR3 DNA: TGTGCCAGCAGTCCCGACCTAGCGGGGGGTACTTACAATGAGCAGTTCTTC
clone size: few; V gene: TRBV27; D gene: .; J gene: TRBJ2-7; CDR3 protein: CASSYDRKNYEQYF; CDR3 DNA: TGTGCCAGCAGCTACGACAGGAAAAATTACGAGCAGTACTTC
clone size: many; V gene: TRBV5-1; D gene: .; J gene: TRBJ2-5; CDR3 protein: CASSLGSSSYQETQYF; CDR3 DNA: TGCGCCAGCAGCTTGGGCTCTAGCTCCTACCAAGAGACCCAGTACTTC
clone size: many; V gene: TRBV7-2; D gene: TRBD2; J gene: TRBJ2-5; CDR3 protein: CASSPRRAGTQYF; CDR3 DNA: TGTGCCAGCAGCCCCCGTCGAGCGGGGACTCAGTACTTC
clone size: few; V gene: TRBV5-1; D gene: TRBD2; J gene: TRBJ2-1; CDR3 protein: CASSLRTSGVSEQFF; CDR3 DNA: TGCGCCAGCAGCTTGAGGACTAGCGGGGTTAGTGAGCAGTTCTTC
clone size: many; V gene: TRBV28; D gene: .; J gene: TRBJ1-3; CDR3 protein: CASRPGSGNTIYF; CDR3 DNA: TGTGCCAGCAGACCAGGGTCAGGAAACACCATATATTTT
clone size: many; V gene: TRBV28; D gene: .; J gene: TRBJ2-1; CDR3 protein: CASSLSAASYNEQFF; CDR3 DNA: TGTGCCAGCAGTTTATCAGCGGCCTCCTACAATGAGCAGTTCTTC
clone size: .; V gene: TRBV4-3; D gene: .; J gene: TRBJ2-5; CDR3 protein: CASSQQISQETQYF; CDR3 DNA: TGCGCCAGCAGCCAACAGATATCCCAAGAGACCCAGTACTTC
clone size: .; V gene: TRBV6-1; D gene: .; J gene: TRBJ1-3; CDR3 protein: CASSMRGLSGNTIYF; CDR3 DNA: TGTGCCAGCAGTATGCGGGGGCTTTCTGGAAACACCATATATTTT